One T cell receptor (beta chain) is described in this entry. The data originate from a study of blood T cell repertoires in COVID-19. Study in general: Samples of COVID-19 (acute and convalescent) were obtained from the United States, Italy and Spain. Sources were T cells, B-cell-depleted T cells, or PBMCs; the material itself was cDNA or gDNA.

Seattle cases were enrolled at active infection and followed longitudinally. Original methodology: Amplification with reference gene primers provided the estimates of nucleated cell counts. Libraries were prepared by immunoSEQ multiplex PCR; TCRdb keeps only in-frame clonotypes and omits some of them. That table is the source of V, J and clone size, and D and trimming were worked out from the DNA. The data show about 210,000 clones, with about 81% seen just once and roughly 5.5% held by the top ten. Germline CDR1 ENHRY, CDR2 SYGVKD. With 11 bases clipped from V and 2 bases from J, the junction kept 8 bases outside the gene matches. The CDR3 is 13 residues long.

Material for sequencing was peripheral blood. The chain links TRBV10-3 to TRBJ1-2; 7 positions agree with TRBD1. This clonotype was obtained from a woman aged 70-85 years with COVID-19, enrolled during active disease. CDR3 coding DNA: TGTGCCGCCGGACAGGCGATAAACTATGGCTACACCTTC. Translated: CAAGQAINYGYTF.